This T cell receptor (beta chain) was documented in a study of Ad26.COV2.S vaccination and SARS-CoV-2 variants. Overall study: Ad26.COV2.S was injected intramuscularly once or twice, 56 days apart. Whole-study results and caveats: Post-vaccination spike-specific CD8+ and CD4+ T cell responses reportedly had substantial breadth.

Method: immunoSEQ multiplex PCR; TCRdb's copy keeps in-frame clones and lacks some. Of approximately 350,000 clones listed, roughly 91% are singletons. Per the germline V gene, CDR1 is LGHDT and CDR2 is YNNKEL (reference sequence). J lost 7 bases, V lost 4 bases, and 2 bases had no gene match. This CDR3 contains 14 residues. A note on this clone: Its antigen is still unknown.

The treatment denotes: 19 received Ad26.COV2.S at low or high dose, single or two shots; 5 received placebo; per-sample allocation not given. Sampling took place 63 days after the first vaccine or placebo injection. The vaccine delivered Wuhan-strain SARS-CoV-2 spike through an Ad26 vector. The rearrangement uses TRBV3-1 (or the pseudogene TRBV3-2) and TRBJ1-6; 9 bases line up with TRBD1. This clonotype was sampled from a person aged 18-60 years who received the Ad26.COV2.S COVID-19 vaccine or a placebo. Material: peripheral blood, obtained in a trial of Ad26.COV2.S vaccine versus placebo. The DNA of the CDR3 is TGTGCCAGCAGCCCCGGACAGGGGAATTCACCCCTCCACTTT. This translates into CASSPGQGNSPLHF.